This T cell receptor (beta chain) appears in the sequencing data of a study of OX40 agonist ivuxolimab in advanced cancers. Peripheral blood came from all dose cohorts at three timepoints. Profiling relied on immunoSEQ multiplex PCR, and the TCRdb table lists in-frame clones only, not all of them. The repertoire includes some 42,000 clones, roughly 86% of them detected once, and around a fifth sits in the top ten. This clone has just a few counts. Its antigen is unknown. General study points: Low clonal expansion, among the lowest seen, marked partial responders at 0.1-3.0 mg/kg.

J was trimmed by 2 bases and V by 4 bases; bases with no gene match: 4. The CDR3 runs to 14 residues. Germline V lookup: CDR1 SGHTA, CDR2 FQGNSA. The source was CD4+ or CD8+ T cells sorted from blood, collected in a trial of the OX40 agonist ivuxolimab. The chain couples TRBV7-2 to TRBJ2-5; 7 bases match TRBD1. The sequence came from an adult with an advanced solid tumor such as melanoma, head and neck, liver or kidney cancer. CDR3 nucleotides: TGTGCCAGCAGCTCCGGACAGGTTCAAGAGACCCAGTACTTC. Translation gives CASSSGQVQETQYF.